These 10 T cell receptor beta chains came from one sample sequenced in a study of blood T cell repertoires in COVID-19. Assay: immunoSEQ multiplex PCR; the TCRdb copy retains only in-frame clones and omits some. The profile shows about 170,000 clones, about 74% of them singletons. The sample comprised peripheral blood. The source is an elderly woman with acute or convalescent COVID-19.

The V call is TRBV19, the J call TRBJ1-5; 10 bases are shared with TRBD1. CDR3 length: 15 residues. Germline CDR1 LNHDA, CDR2 SQIVND (reference sequence). Trimming cost V 3 bases and J 6 bases; bases outside gene matches: 5. This chain's CDR3 is CASSIQGQGIQPQHF. The CDR3 region has the DNA TGTGCCAGTAGTATTCAGGGACAGGGGATTCAGCCCCAGCATTTT.

In its sample, this clone was seen a few times. The chain combines TRBV20-1 with TRBJ2-1; TRBD2 aligns across 8 bases. Germline V gene data show CDR1 as DFQATT and CDR2 as SNEGSKA (reference sequence). The CDR3 consists of 16 residues. V trimming: 3 bases; J trimming: 6 bases; junction bases outside the gene matches: 13. The CDR3 nucleotides read TGCAGTGCTAGTGGTCTCGGGACTAGGGAGTTCAATGAGCAGTTCTTC. Its translation: CSASGLGTREFNEQFF.

The chain carries TRBV27 and TRBJ2-1; D possibly corresponds to TRBD1 (5 bases). The germline V gene encodes CDR1 MNHEY and CDR2 SMNVEV (reference sequence). The CDR3 covers 13 residues. Deletions cut 0 bases from V and 10 bases from J, with 10 bases between. CDR3 loop: CASSLSGPLEQFF. The CDR3 region has the DNA TGTGCCAGCAGTTTATCGGGGCCGCTGGAGCAGTTCTTC.

This rearrangement joins TRBV3-1 (or the pseudogene TRBV3-2) to TRBJ2-1; possible D gene TRBD2, 6 bases. The CDR3 sequence is 15 residues long. Trimming stripped 6 bases from V and 3 bases from J, with 15 bases between. Germline V CDR1 and CDR2: LGHDT, YNNKEL (reference sequence). CDR3 residues: CASSATRDGYNEQFF. The CDR3 DNA sequence: TGTGCCAGCAGTGCCACGCGGGACGGCTACAATGAGCAGTTCTTC.

The chain employs TRBV10-3 and TRBJ1-4, with D uncertain. This CDR3 has 13 amino acids. V lost 4 bases and J 3 bases, leaving 6 bases between the germline ends. The germline V gene has CDR1 ENHRY and CDR2 SYGVKD. DNA for the CDR3: TGTGCCATCAGTGCCGGGGCTAATGAAAAACTGTTTTTT. It yields the protein CAISAGANEKLFF.

In this sample, this clone turned up a few times. DNA for the CDR3: TGTGCCAGCAGCGGAGTGGGGGCGGGAGAGACCCAGTACTTC. Translating gives CASSGVGAGETQYF. The genes are TRBV13 and TRBJ2-5; tentative D call: TRBD1 (6 bases). V was clipped by 5 bases and J by 4 bases, with 14 bases between them. Germline V CDR1 and CDR2: PRHDT, FYEKMQ (reference sequence). The CDR3 sequence is 14 residues long.

The CDR3 DNA is TGTGCCAGCGGGGGGGGGACCCTTAGCGGGAGAGGGACAGATACGCAGTATTTT. This encodes CASGGGTLSGRGTDTQYF. The chain recombines TRBV27 with TRBJ2-3, with 9 bases matching TRBD2. The CDR3 totals 18 residues. From germline, CDR1 is MNHEY and CDR2 SMNVEV (reference sequence). The ends lost 8 bases at V and 3 bases at J; junction bases unmatched: 18.

This chain links TRBV2 with TRBJ2-5; D is perhaps TRBD1 (6 bases). The ends were cut back, 7 bases at V and 5 bases at J, with 11 bases in the middle. From germline, CDR1 is SNHLY and CDR2 FYNNEI. CDR3 length: 12 residues. CDR3 in DNA: TGTGCCAGCAACAGGGATGGGGAGACCCAGTACTTC. It is translated as CASNRDGETQYF.

The gene calls are TRBV25-1 and TRBJ1-4; the D is unclear. Trimming cost V 3 bases and J 4 bases, with 9 bases left between them. Looked up from germline, CDR1 is MGHDK and CDR2 is SYGVNS. The CDR3 is made up of 14 amino acids. CDR3 sequence reads: CASSDPGSNEKLFF. CDR3 DNA sequence: TGTGCCAGCAGTGACCCAGGTAGTAATGAAAAACTGTTTTTT.

The table lists this clone with a few counts. This chain connects TRBV10-1 to TRBJ2-7, with 9 bases matching TRBD2. The germline V gene encodes CDR1 WNHNN and CDR2 SYGVQD (reference sequence). Trimming at V came to 6 bases and at J to 9 bases, leaving 15 bases not matched to a gene. There are 15 residues in the CDR3. The CDR3, as DNA: TGCGCCAGCAGCCACCGGGGGACTAGCTCCTCCGGGCAGTACTTC. Its protein is CASSHRGTSSSGQYF.